The table lists the clone carrying this TCR beta chain with many counts. Its antigen is not identified. TCRdb reanalysed the 5' RACE reads using MiXCR and keeps one entry per CDR3 protein. The profile covers roughly 17,000 distinct CDR3 sequences, with around 9% appearing a single time and more than 35% taken by the ten largest. The data derive from a study of neurological immune-mediated disorders. The study, taken as a whole, reports: Among expanded clones, no CDR3 amino acid sequences were shared across subjects, a pattern suggesting private repertoires in all groups.

Germline V gene lookup returns CDR1 MGHRA and CDR2 YSYEKL. The CDR3 is 13 amino acids. V was clipped by 0 bases and J by 4 bases, with 7 bases between them. The study built sorted libraries from around 1 million CD4+ or CD8+ T cells. The receptor was derived from a man between 50 and 59 years old in good health. The chain combines TRBV4-1 with TRBJ2-7, with unresolved D. Sequencing was carried out using CD8+ T cells from blood. The CDR3 reads CASSQDFQYEQYF. CDR3 in DNA: TGCGCCAGCAGCCAAGATTTTCAGTACGAGCAGTACTTC.